This TCR beta chain was recorded in a study of cytomegalovirus exposure and HLA in healthy donors (dated by TCRdb to 2016 to 2017). Regarding the study in general: An earlier analysis of 587 of the donors reported about 260 Gb of sequence data and about 120 million unique TCR beta sequences obtained from about 179 million T cells. Approximately 300 gigabases of sequencing data and 70 million to 85 million unique TCR sequences were included in an early release covering over 600 HLA-typed donors. Of the roughly 410 genotyped donors, approximately 80% were placed in the genetic ancestry cluster associated with self-reported Caucasian donors. The study aimed to test whether signatures of past pathogen exposure could be identified by cataloging public T cell receptors. The study used immunosequencing to profile the T cell repertoires of more than 650 subjects and linked those repertoires to cytomegalovirus serostatus. A separate validation cohort of 100 to 150 different subjects was used in addition to the 666-subject first cohort. To predict cytomegalovirus infection status, the study combined high-throughput TCR immunosequencing, statistical association of individual TCRs with disease status, and machine learning. A later analysis re-examined previously published TCR beta repertoires from just over 650 donors and added high-resolution HLA genotyping to investigate patterns of TCR occurrence. Rather than drawing on any new phenotypic data, the later analysis identified candidate immune exposures from TCR beta sequences and the way those sequences occurred across donors. An earlier analysis of 587 of the donors used high-throughput TCR beta sequencing to judge whether each TCR beta V gene segment behaved as functional or pseudogenic. Donor age, sex, ethnicity and CMV serostatus were compiled alongside the repertoire data. Genome-wide SNP genotypes for about 60% of the roughly 700 donors were used in a later genetic analysis, which treated that subset as a discovery cohort. Every discovery cohort repertoire had been produced on one sequencing platform. HLA typing covered class I and class II loci at four-digit resolution. Typing coverage differed by locus: A, B, C, DRB1 and DQB1 were typed in about 620-630 donors, DQA1 in 500 to 550, DPA1 in some 570, and DPB1 in just under 490. Four or five DR-DQ haplotypes were handled as single units for association and clustering because linkage in the cohort was strong. Among almost 400 genotyped donors of the cohort, an average of roughly 240,000 unique TCR beta nucleotide sequences were sequenced per donor, about a sixth of them non-productive.

This clone has just a few counts. Its antigen remains undetermined. Per-base qualities were not stored, and no clone one base away is much larger. Counted from cysteine to phenylalanine, this CDR3 has 16 amino acids. CDR3 DNA only is kept here, 48 bases in frame from base 1. The germline V gene sets CDR1 to MNHEY and CDR2 to SVGAGI. Libraries were prepared through the immunoSEQ multiplex PCR assay. A mixture of 60 forward primers for TCR Vbeta segments and 13 reverse primers for TCR Jbeta segments was used in the multiplex PCR. The CDR3 region of rearranged TCR beta genes was amplified from genomic DNA with a multiplex PCR assay. The amplified TCR beta libraries were sequenced on the Illumina HiSeq System as 87-base-pair reads. The paper's data handling went like this. In a later analysis, roughly 80 million unique TCR beta chains were counted across the roughly 610 repertoires, and approximately 11 million of these chains were shared by at least two donors. To remove PCR and sequencing errors, raw reads were error-corrected and collapsed into unique sequences using a nearest-neighbor algorithm that merged closely related sequences. To assign V, D and J gene segments, CDR3 sequences were aligned to IMGT reference sequences. For a sequence to be retained, a match of at least six nucleotides was required to both a V gene segment and a J gene segment. Rearrangements were classified as productive when the CDR3 lacked stop codons and remained in frame with V and J, and all other rearrangements were classified as non-productive. Following IMGT convention, CDR3 was defined as the stretch from the second conserved V-encoded cysteine up to the conserved J-encoded phenylalanine. Sequences without an unambiguous match to a single V gene segment were excluded from the earlier analysis of a few hundred of the donors. In an earlier analysis of several hundred of the donors, a V segment was called functional when productive rearrangements were above 56.7%, and segregating when the standard deviation between donors exceeded 5%. A statistical classification framework was developed to diagnose cytomegalovirus status using the catalog of TCR beta chain sequences. In a later analysis, TCR nucleotide sequences were compared against IMGT/GENE-DB human TR gene sequences so that V and J genes could be assigned. Using the TCRdist pipeline, a later analysis assigned CDR3 sequences along with most-parsimonious VDJ recombination scenarios. A later analysis defined each TCR beta chain by its CDR3 amino acid sequence plus V-gene family, and excluded reads lacking a unique V-gene family. A later analysis removed 600 or so highly shared, low-generation-probability nucleotide sequences to deal with suspected cross-contamination and a sequencing artifact. In a later analysis, a clonal expansion index for each public chain was calculated from normalized within-repertoire ranks of inferred template counts. A later analysis computed generation probabilities with a VDJ recombination model fitted to out-of-frame rearrangements, and checked the results against IGoR. Hypergeometric tests were used in a later analysis to score TCR-TCR, TCR-HLA and TCR-CMV co-occurrence, with a repertoire-size bias correction applied to the TCR pairs. False discovery rates were estimated in a later analysis by permuting HLA or CMV assignments 20 times. In a later analysis, co-occurring TCRs were grouped with DBSCAN, and TCRdist sequence similarity was added when clustering was performed within HLA-allele-positive subsets. Repertoires with fewer than 30,000 or more than 120,000 public chains were left out of co-occurrence clustering, as were about five repertoires with anomalous nucleotide sharing. TCRdb mirrors the immuneACCESS table, restricted to in-frame sequences. Some clones are absent from its copies; in checked studies, under half trace to an unresolved V gene, and the reason for the others is unknown. The V and J calls and clone size were taken over from that table, and D and trimming were inferred from the DNA. For this sample the table gives 130,000 to 150,000 clones, of which approximately 82% were detected only once. The ten largest clones capture around 10% of the sample.

Paper-wide results and their limitations: A later analysis found that most CMV-associated TCR beta chains appeared HLA-restricted, with HLA associations seemingly driven largely by CMV exposure. While some public TCRs were present in many individuals, most TCR sequences turned up only very rarely across donors. A few of the identified cytomegalovirus-associated TCR beta chains were confirmed in vitro to be specific for cytomegalovirus antigens. It was suggested by the authors that the approach could potentially be generalized to other disease states and immunological phenotypes. A further reported finding was that TCR beta sequences accurately predicted the HLA-A and HLA-B alleles for most subjects in the first cohort. A later analysis associated 16,951 TCR beta sequences with specific HLA alleles at a false discovery rate of 0.05. A later analysis reported that several top co-occurrence clusters appeared linked to parvovirus B19, influenza, CMV and Epstein-Barr virus. CMV serostatus was the only immune exposure information available for the cohort. Some IMGT-functional V segments, including TRBV6-2 and TRBV6-3, could not be distinguished by the 87-base-pair reads and were therefore excluded. Compared with the 666-donor mean, donors in an Asian-associated ancestry cluster had fewer N-insertions in productive TCRs, according to a later genetic analysis. Approximately 16 rarely observed V segments, including chromosome 9 orphons, were excluded from the earlier analysis of almost 600 of the donors because counts were too low. When HLA alleles, especially DR and DQ, strongly co-occurred, attributing TCR associations to individual alleles was difficult. Linkage disequilibrium might explain the correlated functional status among segregating V segments, but an unknown experimental factor could not be ruled out. HLA typing was unavailable for some donors at each locus, so association tests used only the typed subset. Only TCR beta chains were sequenced in this cohort, and the absence of alpha or paired-chain data limited detectable features. In a later genetic analysis, a missense DCLRE1C variant was associated with V-gene and J-gene trimming of TCR beta chains, and the association was replicated in an independent cohort. A cluster of highly shared sequence variants was judged likely to represent a technical artifact of the sequencing pipeline. In a later analysis, the rate of TCR association differed among HLA loci, with DRB1 alleles having the most associated TCRs and HLA-C alleles having the fewest. In both the original and validation cohorts, the classifier was reported to diagnose cytomegalovirus status with high specificity and sensitivity. In a later analysis, HLA-associated TCR beta chains were found to be more clonally expanded and to have lower generation probabilities than equally common non-associated chains. In the study, 150 to 200 TCR beta chains were listed as associated with cytomegalovirus. Broadly in line with IMGT annotations, most TCR beta V segments showed up in productive rearrangements about 90% or about 30% of the time in an earlier analysis of some 590 of the donors. Presence/absence analyses assumed roughly uniform sequencing depth across donors, an assumption that may not hold.

The cohort was made up of roughly 670 healthy bone marrow donors. At the time of sampling, all cohort members were nominally healthy, though unrecorded immune exposures were likely present. The donor tested CMV seropositive and was one of the 289 seropositive cohort members. A peripheral blood sample was collected from each donor, and TCR beta sequencing was performed on peripheral blood mononuclear cells. The Qiagen DNeasy Blood Extraction Kit was used to extract genomic DNA from the blood cell samples. This receptor was taken from a woman aged 60-75 years in good health and CMV-seropositive. Sequenced sample: PBMCs. The V gene is TRBV6-5 and the J gene is TRBJ2-5, with TRBD2 matching 7 junction bases. The J call may be in error: the DNA end matches TRBJ2-7 better. Read as DNA, the sequence is TGTGCCAGCAGTTACTCCGGCGGGGGAAGCTCCTACGAGCAGTACTTC. It specifies CASSYSGGGSSYEQYF.